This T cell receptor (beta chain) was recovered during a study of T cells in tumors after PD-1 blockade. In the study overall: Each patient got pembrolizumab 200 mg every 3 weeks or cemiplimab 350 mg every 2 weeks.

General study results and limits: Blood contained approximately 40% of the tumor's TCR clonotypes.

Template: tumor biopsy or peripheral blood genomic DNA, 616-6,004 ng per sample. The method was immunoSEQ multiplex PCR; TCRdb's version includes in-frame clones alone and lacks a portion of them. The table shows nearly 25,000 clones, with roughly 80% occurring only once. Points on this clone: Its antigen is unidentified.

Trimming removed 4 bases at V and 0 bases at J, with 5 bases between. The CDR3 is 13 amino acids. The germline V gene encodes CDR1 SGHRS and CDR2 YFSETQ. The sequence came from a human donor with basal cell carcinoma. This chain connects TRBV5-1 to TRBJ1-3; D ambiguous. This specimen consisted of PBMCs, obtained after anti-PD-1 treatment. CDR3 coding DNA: TGCGCCAGCAGCCCCATCTCTGGAAACACCATATATTTT. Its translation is CASSPISGNTIYF.